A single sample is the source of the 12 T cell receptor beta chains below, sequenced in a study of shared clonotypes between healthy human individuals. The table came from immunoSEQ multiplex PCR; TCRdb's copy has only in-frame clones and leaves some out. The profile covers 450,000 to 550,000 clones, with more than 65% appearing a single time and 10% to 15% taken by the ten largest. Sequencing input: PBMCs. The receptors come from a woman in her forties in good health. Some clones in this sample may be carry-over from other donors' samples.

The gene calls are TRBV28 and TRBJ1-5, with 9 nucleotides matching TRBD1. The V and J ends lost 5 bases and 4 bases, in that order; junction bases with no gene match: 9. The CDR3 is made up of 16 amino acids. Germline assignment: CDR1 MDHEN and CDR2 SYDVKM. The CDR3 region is CASSPLGQGRNQPQHF. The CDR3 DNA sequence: TGTGCCAGCAGTCCTCTCGGACAGGGGAGGAATCAGCCCCAGCATTTT.

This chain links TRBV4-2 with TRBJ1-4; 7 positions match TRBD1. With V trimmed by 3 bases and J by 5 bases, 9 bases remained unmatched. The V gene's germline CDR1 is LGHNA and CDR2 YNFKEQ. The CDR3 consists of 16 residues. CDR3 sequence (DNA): TGTGCCAGCAGCCACCTAGGGGGGACAGCAAATGAAAAACTGTTTTTT. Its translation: CASSHLGGTANEKLFF.

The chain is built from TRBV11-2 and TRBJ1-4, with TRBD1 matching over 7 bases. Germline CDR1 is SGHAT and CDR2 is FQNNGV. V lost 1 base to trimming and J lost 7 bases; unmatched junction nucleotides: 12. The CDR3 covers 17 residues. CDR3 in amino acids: CASSLAWSGGESEKLFF. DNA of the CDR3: TGTGCCAGCAGCTTAGCCTGGTCAGGGGGGGAAAGTGAAAAACTGTTTTTT.

The CDR3 sequence is CASSYDQETQYF. CDR3 sequence (DNA): TGTGCCAGCAGCTATGACCAAGAGACCCAGTACTTC. This chain uses TRBV5-6 with TRBJ2-5; D not certain. Trimming left V 3 bases short and J 0 bases short, with 3 bases between. This CDR3 has 12 residues. In germline, CDR1 is SGHDT, CDR2 YYEEEE.

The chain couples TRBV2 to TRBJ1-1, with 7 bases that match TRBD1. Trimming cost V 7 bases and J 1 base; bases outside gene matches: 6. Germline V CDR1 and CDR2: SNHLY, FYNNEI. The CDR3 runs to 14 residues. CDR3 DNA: TGTGCCAGCATGGGGGGACAGTCGAACACTGAAGCTTTCTTT. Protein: CASMGGQSNTEAFF. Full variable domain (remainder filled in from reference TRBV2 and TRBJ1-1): EPEVTQTPSHQVTQMGQEVILRCVPISNHLYFYWYRQILGQKVEFLVSFYNNEISEKSEIFDDQFSVERPDGSNFTLKIRSTKLEDSAMYFCASMGGQSNTEAFFGQGTRLTVV.

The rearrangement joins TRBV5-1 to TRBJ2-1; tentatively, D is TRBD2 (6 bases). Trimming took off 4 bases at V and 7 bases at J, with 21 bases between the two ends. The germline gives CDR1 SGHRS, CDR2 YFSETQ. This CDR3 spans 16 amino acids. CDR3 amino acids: CASSPAGPGENNEQFF. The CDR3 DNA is TGCGCCAGCAGCCCCGCCGGGCCGGGAGAGAATAATGAGCAGTTCTTC.

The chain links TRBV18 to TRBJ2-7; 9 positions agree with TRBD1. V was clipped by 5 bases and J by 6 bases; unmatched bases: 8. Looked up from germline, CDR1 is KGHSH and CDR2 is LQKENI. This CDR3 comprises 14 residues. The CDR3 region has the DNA TGTGCCAGCTCATTAGGACAGGGACAGGGCGAGCAGTACTTC. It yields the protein CASSLGQGQGEQYF.

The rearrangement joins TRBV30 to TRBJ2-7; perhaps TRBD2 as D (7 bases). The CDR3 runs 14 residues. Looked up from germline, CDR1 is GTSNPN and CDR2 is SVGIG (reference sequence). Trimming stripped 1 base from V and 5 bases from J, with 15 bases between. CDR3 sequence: CAWSAGGGGHEQYF. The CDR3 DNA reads TGTGCCTGGAGTGCGGGGGGCGGGGGCCACGAGCAGTACTTC.

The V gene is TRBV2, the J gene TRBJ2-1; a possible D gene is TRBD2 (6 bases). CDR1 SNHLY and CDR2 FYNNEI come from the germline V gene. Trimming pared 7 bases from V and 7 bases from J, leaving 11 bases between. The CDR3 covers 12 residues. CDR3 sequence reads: CASISGSNEQFF. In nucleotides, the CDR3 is TGTGCCAGCATCTCCGGGAGTAATGAGCAGTTCTTC.

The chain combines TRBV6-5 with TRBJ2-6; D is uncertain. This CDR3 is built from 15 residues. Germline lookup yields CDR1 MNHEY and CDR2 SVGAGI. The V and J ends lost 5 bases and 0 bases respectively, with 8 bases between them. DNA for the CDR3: TGTGCCAGCAGTGCGGAGAACTCTGGGGCCAACGTCCTGACTTTC. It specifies CASSAENSGANVLTF.

CDR3 sequence (DNA): TGTGCCAGCAGTTTATCTGTAGCGGCCACCTACGAGCAGTACTTC. Translating gives CASSLSVAATYEQYF. The chain is built from TRBV28 and TRBJ2-7; the D gene is possibly TRBD2 (6 bases). V was pared by 1 base and J by 2 bases, with 12 bases between. In germline, CDR1 is MDHEN, CDR2 SYDVKM. The CDR3 has 15 residues.

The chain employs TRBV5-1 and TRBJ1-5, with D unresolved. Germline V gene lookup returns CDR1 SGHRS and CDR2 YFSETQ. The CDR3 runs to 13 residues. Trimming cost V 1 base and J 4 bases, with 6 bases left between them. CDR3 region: CASSLMGNQPQHF. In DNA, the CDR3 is TGCGCCAGCAGCTTGATGGGGAATCAGCCCCAGCATTTT.